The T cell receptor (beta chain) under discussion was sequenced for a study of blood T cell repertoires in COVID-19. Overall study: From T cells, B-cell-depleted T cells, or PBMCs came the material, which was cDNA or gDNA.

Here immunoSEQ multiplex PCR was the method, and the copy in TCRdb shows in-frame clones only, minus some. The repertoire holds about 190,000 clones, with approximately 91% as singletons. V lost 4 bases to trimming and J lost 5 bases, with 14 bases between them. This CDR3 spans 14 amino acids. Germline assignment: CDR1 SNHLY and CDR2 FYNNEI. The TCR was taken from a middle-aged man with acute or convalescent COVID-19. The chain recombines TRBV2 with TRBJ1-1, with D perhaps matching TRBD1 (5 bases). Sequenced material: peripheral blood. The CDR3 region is CASSGEGAGTEAFF. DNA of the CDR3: TGTGCCAGCAGTGGAGAAGGGGCTGGGACTGAAGCTTTCTTT.